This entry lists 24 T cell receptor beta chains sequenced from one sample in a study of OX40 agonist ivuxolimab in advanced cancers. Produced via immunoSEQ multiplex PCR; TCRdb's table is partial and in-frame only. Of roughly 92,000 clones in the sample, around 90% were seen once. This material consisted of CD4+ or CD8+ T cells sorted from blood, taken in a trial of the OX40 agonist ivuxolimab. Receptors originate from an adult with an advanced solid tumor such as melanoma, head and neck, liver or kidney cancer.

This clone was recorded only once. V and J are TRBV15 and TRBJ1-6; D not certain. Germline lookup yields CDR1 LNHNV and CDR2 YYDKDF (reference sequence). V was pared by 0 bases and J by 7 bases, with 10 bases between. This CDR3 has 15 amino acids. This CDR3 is CATSRERLTNSPLHF. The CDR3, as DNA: TGTGCCACCAGCAGAGAAAGACTTACCAATTCACCCCTCCACTTT.

CDR3 protein: CASRPAGSGIQYF. The CDR3 DNA sequence: TGTGCCAGCAGACCCGCCGGGTCGGGCATTCAGTACTTC. V is TRBV11-2 and J is TRBJ2-4; D is ambiguous. Germline V gene data show CDR1 as SGHAT and CDR2 as FQNNGV. V lost 6 bases, J lost 9 bases, and 15 bases lay in between. The CDR3 covers 13 residues.

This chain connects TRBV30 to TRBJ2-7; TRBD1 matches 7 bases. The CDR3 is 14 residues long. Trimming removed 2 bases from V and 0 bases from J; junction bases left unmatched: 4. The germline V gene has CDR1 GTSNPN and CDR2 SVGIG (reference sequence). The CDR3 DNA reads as TGTGCCTGGAGTTGGGACAGACCCTCCTACGAGCAGTACTTC. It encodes CAWSWDRPSYEQYF.

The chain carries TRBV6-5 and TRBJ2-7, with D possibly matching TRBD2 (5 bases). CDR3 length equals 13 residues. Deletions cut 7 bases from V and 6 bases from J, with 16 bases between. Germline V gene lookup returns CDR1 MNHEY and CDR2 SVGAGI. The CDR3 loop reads CASTPGTRFEQYF. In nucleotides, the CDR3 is TGTGCCAGCACTCCGGGAACTCGATTCGAGCAGTACTTC.

CDR3 amino acids: CASSHTGGEWYGYTF. The CDR3 coding sequence is TGTGCCAGCAGCCATACAGGGGGCGAATGGTATGGCTACACCTTC. This rearrangement joins TRBV14 to TRBJ1-2; the match to TRBD1 covers 9 bases. The V and J ends lost 3 bases and 5 bases, in that order; junction bases with no gene match: 7. Germline CDR1 SGHDN, CDR2 FVKESK. CDR3 length: 15 amino acids.

The CDR3 here is CASSLDRGTDTQYF. The CDR3 region has the DNA TGTGCCAGCAGTTTGGACAGGGGAACAGATACGCAGTATTTT. This sequence joins TRBV27 and TRBJ2-3; 9 bases align to TRBD1. V gave up 3 bases and J gave up 3 bases; unmatched junction bases: 1. CDR1 and CDR2 (germline): MNHEY, SMNVEV (reference sequence). This CDR3 is 14 amino acids long.

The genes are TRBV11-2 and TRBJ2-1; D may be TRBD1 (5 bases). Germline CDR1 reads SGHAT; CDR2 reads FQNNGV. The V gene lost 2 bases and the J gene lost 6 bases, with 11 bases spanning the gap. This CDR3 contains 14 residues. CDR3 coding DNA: TGTGCCAGCAGCTTATGGTCAGGGCTCAATGAGCAGTTCTTC. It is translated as CASSLWSGLNEQFF. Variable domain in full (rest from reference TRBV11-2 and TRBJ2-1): EAGVAQSPRYKIIEKRQSVAFWCNPISGHATLYWYQQILGQGPKLLIQFQNNGVVDDSQLPKDRFSAERLKGVDSTLKIQPAKLEDSAVYLCASSLWSGLNEQFFGPGTRLTVL.

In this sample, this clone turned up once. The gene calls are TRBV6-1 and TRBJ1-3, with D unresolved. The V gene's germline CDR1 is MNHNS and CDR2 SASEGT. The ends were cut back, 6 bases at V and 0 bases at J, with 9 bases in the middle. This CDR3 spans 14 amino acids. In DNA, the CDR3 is TGTGCCAGCAGCCCCCTGGGCTCTGGAAACACCATATATTTT. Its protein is CASSPLGSGNTIYF.

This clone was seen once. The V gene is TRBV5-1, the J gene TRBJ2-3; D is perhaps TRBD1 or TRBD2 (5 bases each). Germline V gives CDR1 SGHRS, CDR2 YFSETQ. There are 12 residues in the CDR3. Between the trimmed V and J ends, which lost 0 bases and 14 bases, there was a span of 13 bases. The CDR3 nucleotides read TGCGCCAGCAGCTTGGTCGGGACCCCACGGTATTTT. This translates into CASSLVGTPRYF. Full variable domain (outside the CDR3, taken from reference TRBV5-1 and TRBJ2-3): KAGVTQTPRYLIKTRGQQVTLSCSPISGHRSVSWYQQTPGQGLQFLFEYFSETQRNKGNFPGRFSGRQFSNSRSEMNVSTLELGDSALYLCASSLVGTPRYFGPGTRLTVL.

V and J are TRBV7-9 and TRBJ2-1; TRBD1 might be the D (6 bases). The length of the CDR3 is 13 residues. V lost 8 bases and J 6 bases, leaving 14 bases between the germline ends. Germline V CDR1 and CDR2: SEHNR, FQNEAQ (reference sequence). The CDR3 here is CASHGQGRNEQFF. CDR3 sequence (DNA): TGTGCCAGCCACGGCCAGGGGCGCAATGAGCAGTTCTTC.

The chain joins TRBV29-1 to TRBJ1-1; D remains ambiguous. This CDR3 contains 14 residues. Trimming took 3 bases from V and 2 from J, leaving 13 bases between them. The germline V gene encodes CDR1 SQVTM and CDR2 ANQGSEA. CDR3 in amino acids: CSVDSAGVNTEAFF. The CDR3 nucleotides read TGCAGCGTTGATAGTGCAGGCGTAAACACTGAAGCTTTCTTT.

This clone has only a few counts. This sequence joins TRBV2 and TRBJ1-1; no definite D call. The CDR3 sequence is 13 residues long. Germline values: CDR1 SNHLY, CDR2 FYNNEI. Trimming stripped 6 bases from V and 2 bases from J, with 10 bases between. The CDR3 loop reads CASRPTLNTEAFF. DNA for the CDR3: TGTGCCAGCAGGCCTACACTAAACACTGAAGCTTTCTTT.

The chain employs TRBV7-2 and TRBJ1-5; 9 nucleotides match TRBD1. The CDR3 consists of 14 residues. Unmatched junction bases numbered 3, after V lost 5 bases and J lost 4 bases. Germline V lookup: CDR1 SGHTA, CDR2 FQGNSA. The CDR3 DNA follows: TGTGCCAGCAGCGCGGGACAGGGAAATCAGCCCCAGCATTTT. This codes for CASSAGQGNQPQHF. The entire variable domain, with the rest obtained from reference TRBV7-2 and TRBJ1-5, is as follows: GAGVSQSPSNKVTEKGKDVELRCDPISGHTALYWYRQSLGQGLEFLIYFQGNSAPDKSGLPSDRFSAERTGGSVSTLTIQRTQQEDSAVYLCASSAGQGNQPQHFGDGTRLSIL.

CDR3 protein: CASGVPGTDNEQFF. CDR3 coding DNA: TGTGCCAGCGGAGTCCCCGGGACAGACAATGAGCAGTTCTTC. This rearrangement joins TRBV28 to TRBJ2-1; 7 bases match TRBD1. From germline, CDR1 is MDHEN and CDR2 SYDVKM. V was pared by 8 bases and J by 5 bases, with 9 bases of the junction left unmatched. There are 14 residues in the CDR3. Variable domain in full (rest from reference TRBV28 and TRBJ2-1): DVKVTQSSRYLVKRTGEKVFLECVQDMDHENMFWYRQDPGLGLRLIYFSYDVKMKEKGDIPEGYSVSREKKERFSLILESASTNQTSMYLCASGVPGTDNEQFFGPGTRLTVL.

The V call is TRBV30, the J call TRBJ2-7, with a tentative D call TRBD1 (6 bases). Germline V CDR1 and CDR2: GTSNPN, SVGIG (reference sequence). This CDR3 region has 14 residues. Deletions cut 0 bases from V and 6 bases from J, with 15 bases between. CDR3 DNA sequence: TGTGCCTGGAGTGTAACAGGGTTCGCCGTCGAGCAGTACTTC. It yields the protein CAWSVTGFAVEQYF.

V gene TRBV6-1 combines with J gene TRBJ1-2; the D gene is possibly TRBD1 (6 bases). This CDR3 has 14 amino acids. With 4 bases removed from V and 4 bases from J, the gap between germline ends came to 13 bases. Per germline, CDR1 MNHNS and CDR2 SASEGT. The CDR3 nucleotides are TGTGCCAGCAGTGCGGCAGGGGAGGGCTATGGCTACACCTTC. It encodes CASSAAGEGYGYTF.

CDR3 coding DNA: TGTGCCAGCAGTTCCCCGGGGTGGAAAAGACTAGCGGAGCAGTACTTC. Protein sequence: CASSSPGWKRLAEQYF. The J gene is TRBJ2-7, the V gene TRBV27, with 8 bases lining up with TRBD2. Looked up from germline, CDR1 is MNHEY and CDR2 is SMNVEV (reference sequence). Unmatched junction bases numbered 15, after V lost 4 bases and J lost 7 bases. The CDR3 runs to 16 residues.

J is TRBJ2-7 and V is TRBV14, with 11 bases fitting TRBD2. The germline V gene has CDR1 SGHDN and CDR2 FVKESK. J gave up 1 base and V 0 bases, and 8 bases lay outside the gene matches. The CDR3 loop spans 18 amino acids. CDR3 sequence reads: CASSQDGLAGPASYEQYF. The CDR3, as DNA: TGTGCCAGCAGCCAAGATGGACTAGCGGGCCCCGCATCCTACGAGCAGTACTTC.

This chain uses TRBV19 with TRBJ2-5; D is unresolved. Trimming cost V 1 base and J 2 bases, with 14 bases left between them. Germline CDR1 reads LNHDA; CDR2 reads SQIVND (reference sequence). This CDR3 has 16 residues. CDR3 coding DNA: TGTGCCAGTAGTATAGGGAAACGGGCCTGGCAAGAGACCCAGTACTTC. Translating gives CASSIGKRAWQETQYF.

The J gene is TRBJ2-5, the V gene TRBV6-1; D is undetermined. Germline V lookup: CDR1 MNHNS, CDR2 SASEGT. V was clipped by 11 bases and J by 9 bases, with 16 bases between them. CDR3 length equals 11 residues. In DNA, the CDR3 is TGTGCCGGGTCGTCCGGTTGGGCCCAGTACTTC. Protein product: CAGSSGWAQYF.

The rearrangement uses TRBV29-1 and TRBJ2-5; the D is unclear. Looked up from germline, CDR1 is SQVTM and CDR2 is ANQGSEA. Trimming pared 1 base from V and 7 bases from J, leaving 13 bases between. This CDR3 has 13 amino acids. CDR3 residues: CSVEGNGPGTQYF. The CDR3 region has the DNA TGCAGCGTTGAAGGCAACGGGCCGGGGACCCAGTACTTC.

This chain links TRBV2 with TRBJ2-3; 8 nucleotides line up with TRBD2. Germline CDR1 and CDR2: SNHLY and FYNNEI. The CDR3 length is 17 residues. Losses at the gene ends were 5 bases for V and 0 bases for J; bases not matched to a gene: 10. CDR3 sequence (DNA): TGTGCCAGCAGTTCCCCCGCGGGGGGCCCCAGCACAGATACGCAGTATTTT. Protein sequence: CASSSPAGGPSTDTQYF.

In DNA form, the CDR3 reads TGTGCCAGCAGTGAATTCCGGGCGCTGCGGGCAACTGAAGCTTTCTTT. Its translation is CASSEFRALRATEAFF. The rearrangement links TRBV6-1 to TRBJ1-1; D is unclear. The V gene's germline CDR1 is MNHNS and CDR2 SASEGT. The V and J ends lost 2 bases and 5 bases respectively, with 18 bases between them. CDR3 size: 16 residues.

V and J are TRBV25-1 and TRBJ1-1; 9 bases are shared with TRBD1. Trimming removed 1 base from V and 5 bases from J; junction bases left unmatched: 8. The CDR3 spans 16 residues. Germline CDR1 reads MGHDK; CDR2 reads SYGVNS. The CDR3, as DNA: TGTGCCAGCAGTGAATTCCCCAGGACAGGGGAAACTGAAGCTTTCTTT. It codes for CASSEFPRTGETEAFF.